The 11 T cell receptor beta chains below come from one sample, sequenced in a study of shared clonotypes between healthy human individuals. Libraries were prepared by immunoSEQ multiplex PCR; TCRdb keeps only in-frame clonotypes and omits some of them. Of 2 million to 3 million clones listed, around 94% are singletons. The sequencing input was naive CD4+ T cells sorted from blood. As for subset: CD45RA+ positively selected. These receptor sequences come from a man aged 18 to 30 in good health.

This clone was detected only once. This chain connects TRBV18 to TRBJ1-2, with a possible D match to TRBD1 (5 bases). The length of the CDR3 is 16 residues. The ends were cut back, 0 bases at V and 2 bases at J, with 13 bases in the middle. Looked up from germline, CDR1 is KGHSH and CDR2 is LQKENI. DNA of the CDR3: TGTGCCAGCTCACCACCCGGTTTGGGGGGAAACTATGGCTACACCTTC. Its translation: CASSPPGLGGNYGYTF.

About this clone: Other nucleotide sequences in the sample specify the same CDR3. The chain carries TRBV29-1 and TRBJ1-2; D is perhaps TRBD1 (5 bases). Germline values: CDR1 SQVTM, CDR2 ANQGSEA. This CDR3 contains 11 residues. Deletions cut 6 bases from V and 7 bases from J, with 12 bases between. CDR3 region: CSVGQGGGYTF. CDR3 DNA sequence: TGCAGCGTGGGGCAGGGTGGTGGCTACACCTTC.

The rearrangement links TRBV28 to TRBJ1-2; 9 positions agree with TRBD1. CDR3 length equals 14 residues. J lost 5 bases, V lost 5 bases, and 6 bases had no gene match. Germline-derived CDR1 and CDR2 are MDHEN and SYDVKM. CDR3 residues: CASSGGTGRYGYTF. For the CDR3, the DNA is TGTGCCAGCAGTGGTGGGACAGGGAGATATGGCTACACCTTC.

The chain is built from TRBV28 and TRBJ2-2; 8 bases are a match to TRBD1. V lost 7 bases to trimming and J lost 4 bases; unmatched junction nucleotides: 11. The CDR3 totals 16 residues. Germline CDR1 reads MDHEN; CDR2 reads SYDVKM. CDR3 protein: CASNTPRGPATGELFF. As DNA, the CDR3 is TGTGCCAGCAACACCCCCAGGGGGCCTGCCACCGGGGAGCTGTTTTTT.

As to this clone: This CDR3 is also generated by other DNA sequences in the sample. The chain joins TRBV7-8 to TRBJ2-5; 7 nucleotides line up with TRBD2. This CDR3 is 13 amino acids long. V dropped 1 base and J dropped 4; count of bases not matched to a gene: 0. The germline V gene encodes CDR1 SGHVS and CDR2 FQNEAQ. The CDR3 loop is CASSLGLAETQYF. CDR3 DNA: TGTGCCAGCAGCTTAGGACTAGCAGAGACCCAGTACTTC.

The chain couples TRBV4-3 to TRBJ2-2, with D uncertain. Deletions cut 4 bases from V and 6 bases from J, with 9 bases between. This CDR3 is built from 13 residues. In germline, CDR1 is LGHNA, CDR2 YSLEER. The CDR3, as DNA: TGCGCCAGCAGCCCCGAGAATGCCGGGGAGCTGTTTTTT. It codes for CASSPENAGELFF.

The chain carries TRBV14 and TRBJ2-7; 7 bases fit TRBD2. This CDR3 comprises 15 residues. Germline trimming cut 0 bases from V and 2 bases from J; bases unmatched to any gene: 4. Germline CDR1 and CDR2: SGHDN and FVKESK. The CDR3 DNA sequence: TGTGCCAGCAGCCAAGAGTTTGCGGGAGCCTACGAGCAGTACTTC. It specifies CASSQEFAGAYEQYF.

The chain employs TRBV15 and TRBJ2-1; D possibly matches TRBD1 or TRBD2 (6 bases each). The V and J ends lost 5 bases and 6 bases respectively, with 20 bases between them. The CDR3 runs to 16 residues. Germline CDR1 LNHNV, CDR2 YYDKDF (reference sequence). The CDR3 here is CATSRGTPPEGNEQFF. The CDR3 bases are TGTGCCACCAGCCGGGGGACACCCCCAGAGGGCAATGAGCAGTTCTTC.

The chain carries TRBV10-3 and TRBJ2-2, with 7 bases fitting TRBD1. CDR3 length equals 15 residues. V shed 2 bases and J 7 bases; nucleotides not matched to a gene: 7. Germline lookup yields CDR1 ENHRY and CDR2 SYGVKD. The CDR3 is CAISEAQGFGGELFF. The CDR3 DNA sequence: TGTGCCATCAGTGAGGCACAGGGGTTCGGCGGGGAGCTGTTTTTT.

The V gene is TRBV19, the J gene TRBJ2-1; D call uncertain. The CDR3 extends over 12 amino acids. From germline, CDR1 is LNHDA and CDR2 SQIVND (reference sequence). Trimming pared 3 bases from V and 3 bases from J, leaving 3 bases between. CDR3 nucleotides: TGTGCCAGTAGTATGCGCTACAATGAGCAGTTCTTC. It specifies CASSMRYNEQFF.

CDR3 DNA sequence: TGCGCCAGCAGCCTTTTAACTGGAAACACCATATATTTT. It is translated as CASSLLTGNTIYF. The V call is TRBV4-3, the J call TRBJ1-3; D not resolved. Germline V gene data show CDR1 as LGHNA and CDR2 as YSLEER. The V gene lost 4 bases and the J gene lost 2 bases, with 6 bases spanning the gap. The CDR3 is 13 amino acids.